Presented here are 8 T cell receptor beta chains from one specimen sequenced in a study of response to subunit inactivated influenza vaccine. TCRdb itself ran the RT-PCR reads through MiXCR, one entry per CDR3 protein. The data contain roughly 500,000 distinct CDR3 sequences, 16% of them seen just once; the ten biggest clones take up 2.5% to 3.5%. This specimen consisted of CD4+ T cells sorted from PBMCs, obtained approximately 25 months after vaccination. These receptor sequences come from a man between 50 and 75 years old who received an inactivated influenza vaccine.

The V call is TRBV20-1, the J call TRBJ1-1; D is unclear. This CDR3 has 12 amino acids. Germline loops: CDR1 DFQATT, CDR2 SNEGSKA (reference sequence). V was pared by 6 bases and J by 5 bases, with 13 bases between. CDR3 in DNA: TGCAGTGCCGGACTGGGTTTGACTGAAGCTTTCTTT. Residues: CSAGLGLTEAFF.

The CDR3 DNA reads as TGTGCCAGCAGTGAGGCCGGGCTCTACTACAATGAGCAGTTCTTC. Encoded protein: CASSEAGLYYNEQFF. The chain recombines TRBV11-2 with TRBJ2-1; D remains ambiguous. Trimming removed 6 bases at V and 3 bases at J, with 15 bases between. Germline-derived CDR1 and CDR2 are SGHAT and FQNNGV. The CDR3 runs to 15 residues.

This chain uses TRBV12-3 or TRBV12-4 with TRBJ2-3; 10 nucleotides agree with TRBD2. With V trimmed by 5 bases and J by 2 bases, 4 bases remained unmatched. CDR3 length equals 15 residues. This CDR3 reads CASSPTSGVTDTQYF. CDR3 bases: TGTGCCAGCAGTCCAACTAGCGGGGTCACAGATACGCAGTATTTT.

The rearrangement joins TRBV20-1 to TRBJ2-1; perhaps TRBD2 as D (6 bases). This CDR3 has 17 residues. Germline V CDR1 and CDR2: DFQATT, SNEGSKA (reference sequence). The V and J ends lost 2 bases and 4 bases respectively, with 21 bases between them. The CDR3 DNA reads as TGCAGTGCTAGACTCCCGGGGCCGGGACTGACATACAATGAGCAGTTCTTC. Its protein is CSARLPGPGLTYNEQFF.

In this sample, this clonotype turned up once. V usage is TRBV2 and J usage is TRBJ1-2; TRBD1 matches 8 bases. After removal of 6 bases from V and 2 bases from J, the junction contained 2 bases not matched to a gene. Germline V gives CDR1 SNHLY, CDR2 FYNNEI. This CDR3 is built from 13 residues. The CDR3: CASRWTGNYGYTF. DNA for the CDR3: TGTGCCAGCAGGTGGACAGGGAACTATGGCTACACCTTC.

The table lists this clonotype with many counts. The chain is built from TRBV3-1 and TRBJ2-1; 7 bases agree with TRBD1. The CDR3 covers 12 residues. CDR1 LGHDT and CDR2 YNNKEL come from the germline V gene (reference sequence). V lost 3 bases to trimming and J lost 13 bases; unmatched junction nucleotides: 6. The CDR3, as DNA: TGTGCCAGCAGCCACGGGGACAGCCTCCAGTTCTTC. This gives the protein CASSHGDSLQFF.

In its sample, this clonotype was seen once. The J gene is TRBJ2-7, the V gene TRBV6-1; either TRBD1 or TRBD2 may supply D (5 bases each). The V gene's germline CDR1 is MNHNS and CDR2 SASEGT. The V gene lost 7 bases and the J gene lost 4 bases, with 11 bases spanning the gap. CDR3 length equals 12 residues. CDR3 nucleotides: TGTGCCAGCAATGAGGGGAAGTACGAGCAGTACTTC. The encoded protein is CASNEGKYEQYF.

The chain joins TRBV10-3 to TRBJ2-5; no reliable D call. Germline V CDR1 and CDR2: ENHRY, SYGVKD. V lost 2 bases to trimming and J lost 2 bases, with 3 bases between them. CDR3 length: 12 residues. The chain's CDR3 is CAISEGQETQYF. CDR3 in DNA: TGTGCCATCAGTGAGGGGCAAGAGACCCAGTACTTC.